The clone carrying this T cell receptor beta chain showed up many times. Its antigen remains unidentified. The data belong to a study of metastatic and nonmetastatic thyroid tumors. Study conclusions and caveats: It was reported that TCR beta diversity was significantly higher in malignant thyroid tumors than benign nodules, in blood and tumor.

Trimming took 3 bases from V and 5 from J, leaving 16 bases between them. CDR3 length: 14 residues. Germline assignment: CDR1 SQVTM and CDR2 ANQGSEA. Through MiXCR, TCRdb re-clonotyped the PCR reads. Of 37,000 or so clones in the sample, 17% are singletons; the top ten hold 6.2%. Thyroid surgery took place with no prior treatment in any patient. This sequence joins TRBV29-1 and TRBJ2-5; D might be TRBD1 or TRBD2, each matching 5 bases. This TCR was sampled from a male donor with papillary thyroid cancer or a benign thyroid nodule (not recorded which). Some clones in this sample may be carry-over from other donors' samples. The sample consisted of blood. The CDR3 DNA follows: TGCAGCGTTGAGTGGTTTGGGGGTTTTGAGACCCAGTACTTC. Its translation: CSVEWFGGFETQYF.